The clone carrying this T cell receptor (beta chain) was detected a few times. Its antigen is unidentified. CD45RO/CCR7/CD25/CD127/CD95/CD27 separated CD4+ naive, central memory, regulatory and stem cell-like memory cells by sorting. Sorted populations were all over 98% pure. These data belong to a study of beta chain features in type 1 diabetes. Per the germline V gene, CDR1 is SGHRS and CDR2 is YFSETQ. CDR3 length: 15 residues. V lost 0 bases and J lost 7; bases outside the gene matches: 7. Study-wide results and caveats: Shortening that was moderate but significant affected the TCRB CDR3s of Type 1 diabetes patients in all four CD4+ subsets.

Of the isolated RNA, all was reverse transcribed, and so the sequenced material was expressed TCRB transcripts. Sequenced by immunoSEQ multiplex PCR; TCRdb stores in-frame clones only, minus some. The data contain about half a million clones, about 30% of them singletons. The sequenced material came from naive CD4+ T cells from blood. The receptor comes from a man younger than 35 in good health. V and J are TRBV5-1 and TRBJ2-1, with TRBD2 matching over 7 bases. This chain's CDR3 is CASSLDVGRFNEQFF. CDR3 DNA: TGCGCCAGCAGCTTGGACGTCGGGAGGTTTAATGAGCAGTTCTTC.